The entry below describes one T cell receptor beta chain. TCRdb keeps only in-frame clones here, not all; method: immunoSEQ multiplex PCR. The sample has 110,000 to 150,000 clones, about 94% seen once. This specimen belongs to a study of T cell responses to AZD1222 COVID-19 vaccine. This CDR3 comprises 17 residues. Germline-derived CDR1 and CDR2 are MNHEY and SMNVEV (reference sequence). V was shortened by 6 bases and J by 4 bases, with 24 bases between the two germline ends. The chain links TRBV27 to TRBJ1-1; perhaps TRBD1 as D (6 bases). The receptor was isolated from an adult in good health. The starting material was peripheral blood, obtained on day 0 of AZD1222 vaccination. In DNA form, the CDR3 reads TGTGCCAGCAGCCCGGACAGTCAAAGGGGGGGGGCCACTGAAGCTTTCTTT. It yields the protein CASSPDSQRGGATEAFF.